This entry lists 30 T cell receptor beta chains sequenced from one sample in a study of post-analysis software for immune sequencing data. Unique-molecular-identifier-tagged TCR beta cDNA libraries were used. Via MiXCR, TCRdb re-called the PCR reads, giving one row per CDR3 protein. Altogether 820,000 or so distinct CDR3 sequences are present, 53% being singletons, with the ten largest covering about 4.8%. No cognate antigen is known for these TCRs. General study findings and limits: Elevated frequency relative to controls characterized roughly 5 TRBV segments in patients, TRBV5-6, TRBV5-1 and TRBV20-1 among them.

Source material: blood. These receptors came from a girl aged 5 to 17 with multiple sclerosis.

The genes are TRBV7-9 and TRBJ2-3; D uncertain. CDR1 SEHNR and CDR2 FQNEAQ come from the germline V gene (reference sequence). The CDR3 is 14 amino acids. V was shortened by 0 bases and J by 6 bases, with 10 bases between the two germline ends. CDR3 loop: CASSLASLGDTQYF. Written as DNA, the CDR3 is TGTGCCAGCAGCTTAGCCTCCCTGGGCGATACGCAGTATTTT.

The chain combines TRBV12-3 or TRBV12-4 with TRBJ2-1, with 11 bases lining up with TRBD1. After removal of 6 bases from V and 12 bases from J, the junction contained 13 bases not matched to a gene. The CDR3 is 15 amino acids. In nucleotides, the CDR3 is TGTGCCAGCAGCCCGCGACCCGGACAGGGGGCTTGGCAGTTCTTC. This gives the protein CASSPRPGQGAWQFF.

V gene TRBV5-1 combines with J gene TRBJ2-7; weak D call: TRBD2 (6 bases). CDR1 SGHRS and CDR2 YFSETQ come from the germline V gene. The CDR3 spans 15 residues. With 2 bases removed from V and 2 bases from J, the gap between germline ends came to 14 bases. Here the CDR3 reads CASSFLGSRTYEQYF. The CDR3 nucleotides read TGCGCCAGCAGCTTCCTCGGGAGTAGGACCTACGAGCAGTACTTC.

The genes are TRBV6-6 and TRBJ1-2; a possible D gene is TRBD1 (5 bases). Germline V gives CDR1 MNHNY, CDR2 SVGAGI (reference sequence). Between the trimmed V and J ends, which lost 10 bases and 7 bases, there was a span of 16 bases. This CDR3 spans 12 amino acids. CDR3 residues: CATSPDSSGYTF. The DNA for the CDR3 is TGTGCCACCTCCCCCGACAGTTCTGGCTACACCTTC.

This chain uses TRBV6-5 with TRBJ2-7; TRBD1 might be the D (5 bases). The J call may be faulty, since TRBJ2-5 better matches the DNA end. The germline V gene encodes CDR1 MNHEY and CDR2 SVGAGI. The length of the CDR3 is 15 residues. CDR3 residues: CASSPPGAVQETQYF. CDR3 sequence (DNA): TGTGCCAGCAGTCCGCCTGGGGCGGTTCAAGAGACCCAGTACTTC.

The V gene is TRBV6-1, the J gene TRBJ1-4, with 10 bases identical to TRBD1. V shed 6 bases, J shed 12 bases, and the junction held 22 bases outside the gene matches. The germline CDR1 and CDR2 sequences are MNHNS and SASEGT. The CDR3 spans 18 residues. The CDR3 DNA reads TGTGCCAGCAGGCAACGACAGGGGGCTTCGGGGAGGCCTGGGGAACTGTTTTTT. It yields the protein CASRQRQGASGRPGELFF.

The rearrangement joins TRBV3-1 to TRBJ2-5; TRBD2 matches at 8 bases. The CDR3 has 15 residues. CDR1 and CDR2 from the germline V gene are LGHDT and YNNKEL (reference sequence). V trimming: 2 bases; J trimming: 1 base; junction bases outside the gene matches: 3. The CDR3 region has the DNA TGTGCCAGCAGCCAACCGGGGACTAGCCAAGAGACCCAGTACTTC. Translation: CASSQPGTSQETQYF.

The gene calls are TRBV20-1 and TRBJ2-3; D uncertain. Germline V gene sequence: CDR1 DFQATT, CDR2 SNEGSKA (reference sequence). Trimming shortened V by 3 bases and J by 6 bases, and 7 bases separated the two germline ends. The length of the CDR3 is 11 residues. DNA for the CDR3: TGCAGTGCTAGGGCCCCGGATACGCAGTATTTT. It is translated as CSARAPDTQYF.

The rearrangement links TRBV5-1 to TRBJ2-6, with 8 bases aligning to TRBD1. After removal of 0 bases from V and 2 bases from J, the junction contained 4 bases not matched to a gene. Germline CDR1 reads SGHRS; CDR2 reads YFSETQ. The CDR3 runs to 17 residues. The CDR3 region is CASSLDHRGTGANVLTF. For the CDR3, the DNA is TGCGCCAGCAGCTTGGATCACAGGGGGACTGGGGCCAACGTCCTGACTTTC.

The V and J genes are TRBV5-1 and TRBJ1-2, with 7 bases matching TRBD1. V dropped 0 bases and J dropped 4; count of bases not matched to a gene: 3. CDR3 length: 14 residues. Germline CDR1 SGHRS, CDR2 YFSETQ. The CDR3 DNA reads as TGCGCCAGCAGCTTGGGGGACAGCTTCTATGGCTACACCTTC. It codes for CASSLGDSFYGYTF. The variable domain in full, with the rest retrieved from reference TRBV5-1 and TRBJ1-2, is KAGVTQTPRYLIKTRGQQVTLSCSPISGHRSVSWYQQTPGQGLQFLFEYFSETQRNKGNFPGRFSGRQFSNSRSEMNVSTLELGDSALYLCASSLGDSFYGYTFGSGTRLTVV.

This clonotype was detected only a few times. The genes are TRBV20-1 and TRBJ1-2, with TRBD1 as a possible D gene (5 bases). Trimming pared 4 bases from V and 4 bases from J, leaving 16 bases between. CDR3 length: 14 residues. CDR1 is DFQATT, CDR2 SNEGSKA, per germline (reference sequence). CDR3 in DNA: TGCAGTGCTACGCGCGGGGGGTATAGCTATGGCTACACCTTC. Translating it yields CSATRGGYSYGYTF.

V gene TRBV6-1 combines with J gene TRBJ2-3; no clear D gene. CDR3 length equals 12 residues. V gave up 7 bases and J gave up 1 base, with 6 bases separating them. Germline loops: CDR1 MNHNS, CDR2 SASEGT. The CDR3 nucleotides are TGTGCCAGCACCAAGGGCACAGATACGCAGTATTTT. Translated, it gives CASTKGTDTQYF.

This clonotype was observed at least ten times. This chain connects TRBV29-1 to TRBJ2-1; D possibly uses TRBD1 or TRBD2 (5 bases each). V was trimmed by 8 bases and J by 4 bases, leaving 12 bases between them. The germline CDR1 and CDR2 sequences are SQVTM and ANQGSEA. The CDR3 length is 12 residues. In DNA form, the CDR3 reads TGCAGCTTCCGGGACCCATACAATGAGCAGTTCTTC. As protein: CSFRDPYNEQFF.

The rearrangement uses TRBV20-1 and TRBJ2-1; tentatively, D is TRBD1 (5 bases). Germline V gives CDR1 DFQATT, CDR2 SNEGSKA (reference sequence). This CDR3 spans 14 amino acids. Between the trimmed V and J ends, which lost 3 bases and 4 bases, there was a span of 13 bases. The CDR3 DNA reads as TGCAGTGCTAGGAGCCTCAGGGCATACAATGAGCAGTTCTTC. Translating gives CSARSLRAYNEQFF.

This chain connects TRBV2 to TRBJ2-5; a weak D match, TRBD2 (6 bases). The CDR3 sequence is 17 residues long. With 5 bases removed from V and 2 bases from J, the gap between germline ends came to 21 bases. Germline lookup yields CDR1 SNHLY and CDR2 FYNNEI. CDR3 loop: CASSKERLRGPQETQYF. The CDR3 nucleotides read TGTGCCAGCAGTAAAGAGAGGTTGCGGGGCCCACAAGAGACCCAGTACTTC.

V gene TRBV19 combines with J gene TRBJ2-3, with 8 nucleotides matching TRBD1. V dropped 1 base and J dropped 2; count of bases not matched to a gene: 8. Per germline, CDR1 LNHDA and CDR2 SQIVND (reference sequence). The CDR3 contains 17 residues. CDR3 DNA sequence: TGTGCCAGTAGTATAGGAGGTCCAGGGGGCTTCACAGATACGCAGTATTTT. It specifies CASSIGGPGGFTDTQYF.

The V gene is TRBV4-1, the J gene TRBJ2-1; the D is unclear. The CDR3 spans 13 residues. Deletions cut 1 base from V and 9 bases from J, with 10 bases between. CDR1 is MGHRA, CDR2 YSYEKL, per germline. The CDR3 loop reads CASSQAQVGEQFF. DNA of the CDR3: TGCGCCAGCAGCCAAGCTCAGGTGGGTGAGCAGTTCTTC.

The V and J genes are TRBV19 and TRBJ2-5, with D tentatively TRBD1 (6 bases). The germline V and J ends were trimmed by 3 bases and 1 base, with 9 bases remaining between them. Germline-derived CDR1 and CDR2 are LNHDA and SQIVND (reference sequence). The CDR3 length is 14 residues. DNA of the CDR3: TGTGCCAGTAGTATGGGGACATCCCAAGAGACCCAGTACTTC. Protein sequence: CASSMGTSQETQYF. Supplemented by reference TRBV19 and TRBJ2-5, the full variable domain reads DGGITQSPKYLFRKEGQNVTLSCEQNLNHDAMYWYRQDPGQGLRLIYYSQIVNDFQKGDIAEGYSVSREKKESFPLTVTSAQKNPTAFYLCASSMGTSQETQYFGPGTRLLVL.

This clonotype was detected a few times. The V and J genes are TRBV10-3 and TRBJ2-7; 7 bases line up with TRBD1. Per the germline V gene, CDR1 is ENHRY and CDR2 is SYGVKD. Trimming at V came to 0 bases and at J to 1 base, leaving 0 bases not matched to a gene. The CDR3 runs 14 residues. The CDR3 region is CAISESRGSYEQYF. The CDR3, as DNA: TGTGCCATCAGTGAGTCCAGGGGGTCCTACGAGCAGTACTTC.

The chain carries TRBV7-2 and TRBJ1-1, with 11 bases identical to TRBD1. After removal of 6 bases from V and 4 bases from J, the junction contained 7 bases not matched to a gene. From germline, CDR1 is SGHTA and CDR2 FQGNSA. This CDR3 comprises 15 residues. CDR3 DNA: TGTGCCAGCAGTGCCCACGGGACAGGGGGCACTGAAGCTTTCTTT. Protein product: CASSAHGTGGTEAFF.

The V and J genes are TRBV2 and TRBJ2-5; D is unclear. The V end lost 2 bases, the J end lost 5 bases, and 15 bases lay between the germline ends. CDR1 SNHLY and CDR2 FYNNEI come from the germline V gene. This CDR3 is 15 amino acids long. CDR3 in amino acids: CASSEIGRSPETQYF. CDR3 DNA sequence: TGTGCCAGCAGTGAAATCGGCAGATCCCCGGAGACCCAGTACTTC.

This rearrangement joins TRBV5-6 to TRBJ2-1; D possibly matches TRBD1 or TRBD2 (5 bases each). Germline V gene data show CDR1 as SGHDT and CDR2 as YYEEEE. Trimming stripped 2 bases from V and 2 bases from J, with 14 bases between. The CDR3 contains 16 residues. In nucleotides, the CDR3 is TGTGCCAGCAGCTTTACCGTCGGGACGGCCTACAATGAGCAGTTCTTC. As protein: CASSFTVGTAYNEQFF.

The chain joins TRBV5-1 to TRBJ2-4; 12 nucleotides line up with TRBD2. CDR3 length: 15 amino acids. The V gene end was trimmed by 4 bases and the J gene end by 5 bases; junction bases not matched to a gene: 4. Germline values: CDR1 SGHRS, CDR2 YFSETQ. As DNA, the CDR3 is TGCGCCAGCAGCCCTAGCGGGAGGGTCGAAAACATTCAGTACTTC. Its protein is CASSPSGRVENIQYF.

The CDR3 DNA sequence: TGTGCCAGCAGCCGCTTCCCCGGCACAGATACGCAGTATTTT. This encodes CASSRFPGTDTQYF. This chain joins TRBV7-6 and TRBJ2-3, with no clear D. The CDR3 is 14 residues long. Germline assignment: CDR1 SGHVS and CDR2 FNYEAQ. Trimming pared 5 bases from V and 1 base from J, leaving 10 bases between.

This clonotype was counted a few times. V gene TRBV12-3 or TRBV12-4 combines with J gene TRBJ2-5; the match to TRBD1 covers 11 bases. The V segment lost 6 bases and the J segment 3 bases; nucleotides outside the gene matches: 3. This CDR3 contains 14 residues. CDR3: CASSRDRGKETQYF. CDR3 nucleotide sequence: TGTGCCAGCAGCCGGGACAGGGGGAAAGAGACCCAGTACTTC.

This chain uses TRBV7-2 with TRBJ2-7, with a weak D call TRBD2 (5 bases). Looked up from germline, CDR1 is SGHTA and CDR2 is FQGNSA. The CDR3 spans 13 residues. V lost 2 bases to trimming and J lost 6 bases, with 11 bases between them. Written as DNA, the CDR3 is TGTGCCAGCAGCTTATCGGGGAATCGCGAGCAGTACTTC. Translating it yields CASSLSGNREQYF.

The chain couples TRBV5-1 to TRBJ1-5, with D unresolved. The CDR3 sequence is 16 residues long. Trimming cost V 1 base and J 0 bases, with 11 bases left between them. CDR1 is SGHRS and CDR2 is YFSETQ in the germline V gene. CDR3 amino acids: CASSLTGEGSNQPQHF. The DNA of the CDR3 is TGCGCCAGCAGCTTGACCGGGGAGGGTAGCAATCAGCCCCAGCATTTT.

This clonotype was recorded a few times. This chain connects TRBV20-1 to TRBJ2-5; possible D gene TRBD2, 7 bases. V was pared by 3 bases and J by 11 bases, with 25 bases between. The germline CDR1 and CDR2 sequences are DFQATT and SNEGSKA (reference sequence). There are 15 residues in the CDR3. CDR3 sequence (DNA): TGCAGTGCTAGGTTCGGGGGGCCCATTAGGAATGAGCAGTACTTC. This codes for CSARFGGPIRNEQYF.

This chain joins TRBV20-1 and TRBJ2-7, with 8 nucleotides matching TRBD1. The CDR3 consists of 15 residues. V dropped 0 bases and J dropped 3; count of bases not matched to a gene: 7. CDR1 and CDR2 from the germline V gene are DFQATT and SNEGSKA (reference sequence). CDR3 nucleotide sequence: TGCAGTGCTAGAGAAGACGGGACAGGCTACTACGAGCAGTACTTC. Translated, it gives CSAREDGTGYYEQYF.

About this clonotype: A clone one base away is much larger, so this may be a read error. The chain uses TRBV7-9 and TRBJ2-1; TRBD2 matches at 10 bases. The DNA end lines up better with TRBJ2-7; the J call may be wrong. Germline CDR1 is SEHNR and CDR2 is FQNEAQ (reference sequence). This CDR3 comprises 15 residues. Here the CDR3 reads CASSPSGSSYNEQYF. The CDR3 DNA follows: TGTGCCAGCAGTCCTAGCGGGAGCTCCTACAATGAGCAGTACTTC.